This T cell receptor beta chain was identified in a study of CD8 T cells in ankylosing spondylitis. Overall study results and limits: Blood from ankylosing spondylitis patients appeared to carry a characteristic roughly 8-variant TCR beta motif. Disease-linked clones reportedly concentrated significantly in matched ankylosing spondylitis synovial fluid.

Regarding this clonotype: Its antigen is not identified.

Generation of TCR beta libraries employed quantitative 5'-RACE incorporating molecular barcodes. TCRdb re-analysed the 5' RACE reads in MiXCR, keeping a single row per CDR3 protein. The sample includes about 750,000 distinct CDR3 sequences, 19% seen only once; the top ten take about a fifth. The CDR3 length is 16 residues. In germline, CDR1 is DFQATT, CDR2 SNEGSKA (reference sequence). With 6 bases clipped from V and 4 bases from J, the junction kept 14 bases outside the gene matches. The TCR originated in a male donor with ankylosing spondylitis. J is TRBJ2-3 and V is TRBV20-1; 9 nucleotides line up with TRBD1. Sequencing input: blood, either unsorted or a sorted T cell fraction (not recorded which). CDR3 nucleotides: TGCAGTGCCCCGTTTTGGAGGGACAGGGTTGCAGATACGCAGTATTTT. It is translated as CSAPFWRDRVADTQYF.